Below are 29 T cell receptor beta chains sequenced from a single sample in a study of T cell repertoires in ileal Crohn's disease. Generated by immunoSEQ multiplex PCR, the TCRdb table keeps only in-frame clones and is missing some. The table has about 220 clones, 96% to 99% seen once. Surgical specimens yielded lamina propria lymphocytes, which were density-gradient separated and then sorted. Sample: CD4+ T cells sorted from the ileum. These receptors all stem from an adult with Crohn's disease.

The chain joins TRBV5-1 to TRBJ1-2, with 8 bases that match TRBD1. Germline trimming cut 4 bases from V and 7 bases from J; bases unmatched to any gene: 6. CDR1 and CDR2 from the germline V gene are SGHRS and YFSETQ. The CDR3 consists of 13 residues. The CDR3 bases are TGCGCCAGCAGCAGTGGACAGGGCGGTGGCTACACCTTC. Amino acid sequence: CASSSGQGGGYTF.

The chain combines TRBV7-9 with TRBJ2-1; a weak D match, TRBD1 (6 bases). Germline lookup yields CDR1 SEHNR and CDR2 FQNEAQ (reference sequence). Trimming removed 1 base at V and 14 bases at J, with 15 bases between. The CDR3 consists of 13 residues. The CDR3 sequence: CASSLEGGFREFF. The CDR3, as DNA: TGTGCCAGCAGCTTAGAAGGGGGTTTTCGGGAGTTCTTC.

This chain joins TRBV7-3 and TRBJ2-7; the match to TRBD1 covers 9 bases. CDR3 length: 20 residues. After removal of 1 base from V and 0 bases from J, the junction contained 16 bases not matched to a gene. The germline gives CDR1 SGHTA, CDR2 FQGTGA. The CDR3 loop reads CASSLKSLGQGKRGSYEQYF. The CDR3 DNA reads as TGTGCCAGCAGCTTAAAGTCGTTGGGACAGGGAAAAAGGGGCTCCTACGAGCAGTACTTC. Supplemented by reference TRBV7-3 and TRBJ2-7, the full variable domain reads GAGVSQTPSNKVTEKGKYVELRCDPISGHTALYWYRQSLGQGPEFLIYFQGTGAADDSGLPNDRFFAVRPEGSVSTLKIQRTERGDSAVYLCASSLKSLGQGKRGSYEQYFGPGTRLTVT.

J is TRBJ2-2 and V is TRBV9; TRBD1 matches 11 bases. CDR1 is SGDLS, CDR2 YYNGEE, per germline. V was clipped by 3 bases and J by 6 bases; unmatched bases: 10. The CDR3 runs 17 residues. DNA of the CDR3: TGTGCCAGCAGCGCCGGGACAGGGGGTATTTGGTCCGGGGAGCTGTTTTTT. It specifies CASSAGTGGIWSGELFF.

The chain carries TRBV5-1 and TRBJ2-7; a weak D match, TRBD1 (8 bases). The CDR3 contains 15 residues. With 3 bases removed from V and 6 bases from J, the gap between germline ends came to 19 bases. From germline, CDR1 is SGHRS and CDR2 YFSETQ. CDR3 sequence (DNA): TGCGCCAGCAGCTCGGACCGACACAGGGGGGGCGAGCAGTACTTC. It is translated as CASSSDRHRGGEQYF.

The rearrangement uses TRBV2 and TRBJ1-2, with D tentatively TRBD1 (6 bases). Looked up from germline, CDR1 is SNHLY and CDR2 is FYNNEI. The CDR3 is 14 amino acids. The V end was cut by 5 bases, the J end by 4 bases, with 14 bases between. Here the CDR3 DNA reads TGTGCCAGCAGTCTACCAGGGGCCCTCTATGGCTACACCTTC. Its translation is CASSLPGALYGYTF. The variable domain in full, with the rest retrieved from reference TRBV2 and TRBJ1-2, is EPEVTQTPSHQVTQMGQEVILRCVPISNHLYFYWYRQILGQKVEFLVSFYNNEISEKSEIFDDQFSVERPDGSNFTLKIRSTKLEDSAMYFCASSLPGALYGYTFGSGTRLTVV.

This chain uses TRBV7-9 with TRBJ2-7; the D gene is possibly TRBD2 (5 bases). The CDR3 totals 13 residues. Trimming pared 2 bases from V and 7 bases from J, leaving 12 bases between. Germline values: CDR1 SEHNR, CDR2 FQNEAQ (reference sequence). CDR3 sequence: CASSLNPSQEQYF. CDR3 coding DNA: TGTGCCAGCAGCTTAAACCCTAGCCAAGAGCAGTACTTC.

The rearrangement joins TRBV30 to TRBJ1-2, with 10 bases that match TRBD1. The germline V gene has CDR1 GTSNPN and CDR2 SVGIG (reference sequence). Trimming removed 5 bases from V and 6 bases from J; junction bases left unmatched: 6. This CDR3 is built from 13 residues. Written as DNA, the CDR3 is TGTGCCTGGGGTGGGACAGGGGACCATGGCTACACCTTC. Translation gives CAWGGTGDHGYTF.

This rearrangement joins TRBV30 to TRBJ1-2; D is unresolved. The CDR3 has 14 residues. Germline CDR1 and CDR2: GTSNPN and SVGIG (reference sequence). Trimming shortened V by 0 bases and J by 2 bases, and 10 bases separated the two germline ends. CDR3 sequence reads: CAWSVLGRNYGYTF. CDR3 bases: TGTGCCTGGAGTGTACTGGGCAGAAACTATGGCTACACCTTC. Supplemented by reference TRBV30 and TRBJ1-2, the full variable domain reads SQTIHQWPATLVQPVGSPLSLECTVEGTSNPNLYWYRQAAGRGLQLLFYSVGIGQISSEVPQNLSASRPQDRQFILSSKKLLLSDSGFYLCAWSVLGRNYGYTFGSGTRLTVV.

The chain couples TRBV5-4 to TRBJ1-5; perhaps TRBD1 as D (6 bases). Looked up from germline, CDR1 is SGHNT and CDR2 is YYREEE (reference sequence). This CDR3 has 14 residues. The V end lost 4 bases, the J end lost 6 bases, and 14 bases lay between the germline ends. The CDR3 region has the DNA TGTGCCAGCAGCGCACAGGGACCGGGTCAGCCCCAGCATTTT. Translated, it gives CASSAQGPGQPQHF.

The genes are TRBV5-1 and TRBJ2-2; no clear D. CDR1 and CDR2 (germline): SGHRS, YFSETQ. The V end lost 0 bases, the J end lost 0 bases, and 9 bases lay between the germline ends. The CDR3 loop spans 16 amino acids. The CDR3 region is CASSLVSGSNTGELFF. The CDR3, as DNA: TGCGCCAGCAGCTTGGTTTCAGGCTCGAACACCGGGGAGCTGTTTTTT. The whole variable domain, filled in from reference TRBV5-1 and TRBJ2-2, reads KAGVTQTPRYLIKTRGQQVTLSCSPISGHRSVSWYQQTPGQGLQFLFEYFSETQRNKGNFPGRFSGRQFSNSRSEMNVSTLELGDSALYLCASSLVSGSNTGELFFGEGSRLTVL.

The CDR3 protein is CASSWGQGPEAFF. The CDR3 DNA is TGCGCCAGCAGCTGGGGACAGGGCCCTGAAGCTTTCTTT. The gene calls are TRBV5-1 and TRBJ1-1; 9 nucleotides match TRBD1. Trimming took 3 bases from V and 6 from J; bases not matched to a gene: 3. CDR3 length: 13 residues. From germline, CDR1 is SGHRS and CDR2 YFSETQ.

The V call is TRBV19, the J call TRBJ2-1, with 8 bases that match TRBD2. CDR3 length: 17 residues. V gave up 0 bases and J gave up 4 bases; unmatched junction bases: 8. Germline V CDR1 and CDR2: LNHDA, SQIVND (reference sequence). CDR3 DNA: TGTGCCAGTAGTATAGATCGCGGGGGGACTGGGTACAATGAGCAGTTCTTC. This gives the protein CASSIDRGGTGYNEQFF.

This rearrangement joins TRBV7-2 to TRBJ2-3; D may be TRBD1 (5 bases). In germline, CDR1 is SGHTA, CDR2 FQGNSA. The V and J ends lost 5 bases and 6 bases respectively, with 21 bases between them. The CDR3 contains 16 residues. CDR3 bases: TGTGCCAGCAGCCGAGACGGGTCAAGGGGCTTGGATACGCAGTATTTT. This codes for CASSRDGSRGLDTQYF.

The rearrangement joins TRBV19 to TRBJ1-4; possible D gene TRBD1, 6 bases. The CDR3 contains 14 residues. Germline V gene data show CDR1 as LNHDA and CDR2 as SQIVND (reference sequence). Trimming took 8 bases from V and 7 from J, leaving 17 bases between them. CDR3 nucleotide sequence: TGTGCCAGTTCAGATCAGGGGTTTTCTGAAAAACTGTTTTTT. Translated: CASSDQGFSEKLFF. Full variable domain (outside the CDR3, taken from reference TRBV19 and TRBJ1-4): DGGITQSPKYLFRKEGQNVTLSCEQNLNHDAMYWYRQDPGQGLRLIYYSQIVNDFQKGDIAEGYSVSREKKESFPLTVTSAQKNPTAFYLCASSDQGFSEKLFFGSGTQLSVL.

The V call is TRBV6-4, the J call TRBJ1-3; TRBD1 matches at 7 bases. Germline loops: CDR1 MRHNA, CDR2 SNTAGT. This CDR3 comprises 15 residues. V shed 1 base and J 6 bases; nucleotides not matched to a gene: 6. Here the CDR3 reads CASSDWDRLENTIYF. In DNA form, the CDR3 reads TGTGCCAGCAGTGACTGGGACAGACTGGAAAACACCATATATTTT.

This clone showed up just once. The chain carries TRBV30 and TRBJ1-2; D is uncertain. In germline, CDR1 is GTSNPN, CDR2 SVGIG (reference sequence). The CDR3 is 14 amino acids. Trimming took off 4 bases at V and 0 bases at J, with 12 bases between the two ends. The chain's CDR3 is CAWTLLGANYGYTF. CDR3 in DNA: TGTGCCTGGACCCTCCTCGGGGCTAACTATGGCTACACCTTC.

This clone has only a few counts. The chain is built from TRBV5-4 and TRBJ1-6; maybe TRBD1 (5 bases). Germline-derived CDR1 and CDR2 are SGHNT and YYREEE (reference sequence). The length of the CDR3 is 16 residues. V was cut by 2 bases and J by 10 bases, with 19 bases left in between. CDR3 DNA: TGTGCCAGCAGCTTCGGGATTTCGGGAGGGGCGTCACCCCTCCACTTT. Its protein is CASSFGISGGASPLHF.

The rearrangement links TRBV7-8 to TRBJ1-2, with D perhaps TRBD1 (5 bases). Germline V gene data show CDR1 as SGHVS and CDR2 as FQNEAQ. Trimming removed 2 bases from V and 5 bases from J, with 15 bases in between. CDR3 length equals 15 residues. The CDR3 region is CASSLTGLQGYGYTF. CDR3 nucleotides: TGTGCCAGCAGCTTAACGGGACTTCAGGGATATGGCTACACCTTC.

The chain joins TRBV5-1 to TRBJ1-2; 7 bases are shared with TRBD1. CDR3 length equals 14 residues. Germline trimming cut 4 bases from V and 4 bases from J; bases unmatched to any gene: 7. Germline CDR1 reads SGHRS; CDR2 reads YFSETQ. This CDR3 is CASSRQGLGYGYTF. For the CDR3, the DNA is TGCGCCAGCAGCAGACAGGGCCTTGGCTATGGCTACACCTTC. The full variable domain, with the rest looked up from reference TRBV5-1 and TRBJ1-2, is KAGVTQTPRYLIKTRGQQVTLSCSPISGHRSVSWYQQTPGQGLQFLFEYFSETQRNKGNFPGRFSGRQFSNSRSEMNVSTLELGDSALYLCASSRQGLGYGYTFGSGTRLTVV.

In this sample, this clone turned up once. The CDR3 DNA sequence: TGTGCCAGCACCCGGAGTGGGGGGAATAATTCACCCCTCCACTTT. Protein product: CASTRSGGNNSPLHF. This sequence joins TRBV7-9 and TRBJ1-6; D might be TRBD1 (5 bases). The germline CDR1 and CDR2 sequences are SEHNR and FQNEAQ (reference sequence). The CDR3 is 15 residues long. V shed 7 bases and J shed 5 bases, with 15 bases lying between them.

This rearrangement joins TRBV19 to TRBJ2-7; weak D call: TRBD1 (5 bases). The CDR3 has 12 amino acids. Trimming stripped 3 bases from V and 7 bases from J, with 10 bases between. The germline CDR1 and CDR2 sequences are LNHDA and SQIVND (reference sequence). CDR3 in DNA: TGTGCCAGTAGTATGAGGACACTTGAGCAGTACTTC. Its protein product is CASSMRTLEQYF. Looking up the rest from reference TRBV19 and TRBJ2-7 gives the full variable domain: DGGITQSPKYLFRKEGQNVTLSCEQNLNHDAMYWYRQDPGQGLRLIYYSQIVNDFQKGDIAEGYSVSREKKESFPLTVTSAQKNPTAFYLCASSMRTLEQYFGPGTRLTVT.

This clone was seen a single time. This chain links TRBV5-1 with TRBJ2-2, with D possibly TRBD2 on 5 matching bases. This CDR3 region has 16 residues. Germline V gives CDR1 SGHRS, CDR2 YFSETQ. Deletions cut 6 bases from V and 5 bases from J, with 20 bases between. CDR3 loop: CASTRGSGRKTGELFF. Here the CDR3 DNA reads TGCGCCAGCACTCGGGGTTCGGGCAGGAAAACCGGGGAGCTGTTTTTT.

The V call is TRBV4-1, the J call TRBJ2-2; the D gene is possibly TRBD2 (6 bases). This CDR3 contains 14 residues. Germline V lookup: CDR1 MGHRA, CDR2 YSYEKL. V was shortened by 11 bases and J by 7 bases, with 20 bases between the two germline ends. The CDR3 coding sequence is TGCGCCTCTAGGAGGGCAGGGTACATCGGGGAGCTGTTTTTT. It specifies CASRRAGYIGELFF.

In DNA, the CDR3 is TGTGCCAGCAGCCTCCCCGGGACAGGGGGAGATGAGCAGTTCTTC. Translation gives CASSLPGTGGDEQFF. This chain joins TRBV7-9 and TRBJ2-1; 11 nucleotides match TRBD1. Germline CDR1 and CDR2: SEHNR and FQNEAQ (reference sequence). J lost 8 bases, V lost 5 bases, and 8 bases had no gene match. The CDR3 length is 15 residues.

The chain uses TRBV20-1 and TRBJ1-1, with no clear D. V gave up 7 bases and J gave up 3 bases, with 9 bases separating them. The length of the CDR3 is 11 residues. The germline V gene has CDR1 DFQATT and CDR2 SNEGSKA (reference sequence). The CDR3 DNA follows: TGCAGTGTGGCCCCTTACACTGAAGCTTTCTTT. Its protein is CSVAPYTEAFF.

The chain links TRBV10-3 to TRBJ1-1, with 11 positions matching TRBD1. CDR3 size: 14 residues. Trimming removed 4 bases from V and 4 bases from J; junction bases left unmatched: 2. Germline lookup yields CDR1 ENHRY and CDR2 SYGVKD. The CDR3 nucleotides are TGTGCCATCAGTGCGGGACAGGGGGGCACTGAAGCTTTCTTT. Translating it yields CAISAGQGGTEAFF.

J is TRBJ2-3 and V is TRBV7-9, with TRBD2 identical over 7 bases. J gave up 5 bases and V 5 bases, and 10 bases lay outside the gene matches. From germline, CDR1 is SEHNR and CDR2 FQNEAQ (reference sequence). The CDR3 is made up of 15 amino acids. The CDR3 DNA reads TGTGCCAGCAGCCGTAGCGGGTCAAATGGAGATACGCAGTATTTT. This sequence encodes CASSRSGSNGDTQYF. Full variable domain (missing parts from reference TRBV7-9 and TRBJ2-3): DTGVSQNPRHKITKRGQNVTFRCDPISEHNRLYWYRQTLGQGPEFLTYFQNEAQLEKSRLLSDRFSAERPKGSFSTLEIQRTEQGDSAMYLCASSRSGSNGDTQYFGPGTRLTVL.

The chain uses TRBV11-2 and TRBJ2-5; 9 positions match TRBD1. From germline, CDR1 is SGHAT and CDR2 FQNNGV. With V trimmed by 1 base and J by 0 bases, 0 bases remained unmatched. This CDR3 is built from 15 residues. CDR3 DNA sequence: TGTGCCAGCAGCTTAGGGGACAGGGACCAAGAGACCCAGTACTTC. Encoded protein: CASSLGDRDQETQYF.